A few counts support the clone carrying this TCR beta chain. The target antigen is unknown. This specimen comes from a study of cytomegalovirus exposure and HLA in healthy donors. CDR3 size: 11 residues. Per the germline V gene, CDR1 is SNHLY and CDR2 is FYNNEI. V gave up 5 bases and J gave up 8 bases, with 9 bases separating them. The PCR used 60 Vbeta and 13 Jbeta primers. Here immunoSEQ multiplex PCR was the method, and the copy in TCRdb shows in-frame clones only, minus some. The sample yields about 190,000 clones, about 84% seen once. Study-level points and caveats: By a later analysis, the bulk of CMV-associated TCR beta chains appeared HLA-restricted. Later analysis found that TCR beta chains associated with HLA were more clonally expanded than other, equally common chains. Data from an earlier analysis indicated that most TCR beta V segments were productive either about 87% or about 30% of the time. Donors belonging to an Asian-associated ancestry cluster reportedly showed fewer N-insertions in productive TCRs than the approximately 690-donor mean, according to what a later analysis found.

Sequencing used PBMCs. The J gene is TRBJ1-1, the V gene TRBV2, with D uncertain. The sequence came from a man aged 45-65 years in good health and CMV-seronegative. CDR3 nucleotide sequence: TGTGCCAGCAGTCCTCCCGGGGAAGCTTTCTTT. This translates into CASSPPGEAFF.